One sample yielded the 18 T cell receptor beta chains listed below, sequenced in a study of a mutant IDH1 vaccine in newly diagnosed glioma. Profiling relied on immunoSEQ multiplex PCR, and the TCRdb table lists in-frame clones only, not all of them. The sample yields some 68,000 clones, roughly 78% seen once. The sample's time point: baseline, week 1 (first vaccination visit). Treatment denoted: pre-vaccination baseline after standard-of-care therapy. The sample was PBMCs, taken from a glioma patient treated with radiotherapy, temozolomide or both. These receptors originate from a man in his fifties with glioma.

V gene TRBV27 combines with J gene TRBJ2-2; 7 bases are a match to TRBD2. Trimming cost V 7 bases and J 0 bases; bases outside gene matches: 5. In germline, CDR1 is MNHEY, CDR2 SMNVEV (reference sequence). The CDR3 extends over 15 amino acids. The CDR3 is CASNRGGANTGELFF. For the CDR3, the DNA is TGTGCCAGCAATCGTGGGGGGGCGAACACCGGGGAGCTGTTTTTT.

V and J are TRBV6-5 and TRBJ1-1; TRBD1 aligns across 7 bases. The CDR3 length is 14 residues. Germline V CDR1 and CDR2: MNHEY, SVGAGI. Trimming removed 5 bases from V and 5 bases from J; junction bases left unmatched: 8. The CDR3 DNA follows: TGTGCCAGCAGTCTTACTCAGGGGGGTACTGAAGCTTTCTTT. The encoded protein is CASSLTQGGTEAFF.

In this sample, this clone turned up many times. This chain links TRBV11-3 with TRBJ2-2; a weak D match, TRBD1 (7 bases). The CDR3 sequence is 17 residues long. CDR1 is SGHNT, CDR2 YENEEA, per germline. V gave up 1 base and J gave up 0 bases, with 12 bases separating them. The CDR3 region has the DNA TGTGCCAGCAGCTTAGGAGGGGGGACAGCGAACACCGGGGAGCTGTTTTTT. Translating it yields CASSLGGGTANTGELFF.

The J gene is TRBJ1-2, the V gene TRBV7-9, with 11 bases that match TRBD1. The CDR3 sequence is 14 residues long. The trim removed 3 bases at V and 4 bases at J, leaving 1 base unmatched. Germline assignment: CDR1 SEHNR and CDR2 FQNEAQ (reference sequence). The CDR3 nucleotides read TGTGCCAGCAGCTTCGGGACAGGGGGCTATGGCTACACCTTC. Translation gives CASSFGTGGYGYTF.

The gene calls are TRBV27 and TRBJ2-2; D is uncertain. Trimming shortened V by 5 bases and J by 4 bases, and 11 bases separated the two germline ends. In germline, CDR1 is MNHEY, CDR2 SMNVEV (reference sequence). This CDR3 spans 14 amino acids. The CDR3 region is CASSPTTATGELFF. The CDR3 DNA sequence: TGTGCCAGCAGTCCCACCACGGCCACCGGGGAGCTGTTTTTT.

This sequence joins TRBV28 and TRBJ2-7; 9 nucleotides agree with TRBD1. CDR1 is MDHEN, CDR2 SYDVKM, per germline. The length of the CDR3 is 14 residues. V was clipped by 4 bases and J by 4 bases; unmatched bases: 5. The chain's CDR3 is CASSSGQGRYEQYF. The DNA of the CDR3 is TGTGCCAGCAGTTCCGGACAGGGGCGGTACGAGCAGTACTTC.

This clone came up a few times. The chain has TRBV5-4 and TRBJ2-1; 10 bases align to TRBD2. The length of the CDR3 is 15 residues. CDR1 and CDR2 (germline): SGHNT, YYREEE (reference sequence). Trimming took 5 bases from V and 4 from J; bases not matched to a gene: 6. CDR3 sequence reads: CASSSGTSAYNEQFF. For the CDR3, the DNA is TGTGCCAGCAGTTCCGGGACTAGCGCATACAATGAGCAGTTCTTC.

The CDR3 loop is CASSSDSINEKLFF. CDR3 sequence (DNA): TGTGCCAGCAGCTCGGACAGTATTAATGAAAAACTGTTTTTT. The chain joins TRBV9 to TRBJ1-4; a possible D gene is TRBD1 (6 bases). V dropped 4 bases and J dropped 4 bases, with 11 bases sitting between them. This CDR3 comprises 14 residues. Germline loops: CDR1 SGDLS, CDR2 YYNGEE.

Comment on this clone: Germline is not matched at one junction end, which may reflect a read error. This sequence joins TRBV5-6 and TRBJ1-4; 9 bases match TRBD1. CDR1 is SGHDT, CDR2 YYEEEE, per germline. This CDR3 is built from 14 residues. The CDR3 loop reads CASTLDRGGEKLFF. The CDR3 bases are TGTGCCAGCACCTTGGACAGGGGAGGTGAAAAACTGTTTTTT. Supplemented by reference TRBV5-6 and TRBJ1-4, the full variable domain reads DAGVTQSPTHLIKTRGQQVTLRCSPKSGHDTVSWYQQALGQGPQFIFQYYEEEERQRGNFPDRFSGHQFPNYSSELNVNALLLGDSALYLCASTLDRGGEKLFFGSGTQLSVL.

This chain joins TRBV27 and TRBJ1-5; D not resolved. The CDR3 has 14 amino acids. Germline loops: CDR1 MNHEY, CDR2 SMNVEV (reference sequence). V dropped 3 bases and J dropped 2 bases, with 8 bases sitting between them. CDR3 region: CASSLWQGNQPQHF. In nucleotides, the CDR3 is TGTGCCAGCAGTTTGTGGCAGGGCAATCAGCCCCAGCATTTT.

This sequence joins TRBV6-5 and TRBJ1-1; D gene ambiguous. The V gene lost 4 bases and the J gene lost 7 bases, with 7 bases spanning the gap. Germline CDR1 and CDR2: MNHEY and SVGAGI. CDR3 length equals 11 residues. The CDR3: CASSSPYEAFF. The DNA for the CDR3 is TGTGCCAGCAGTTCCCCCTATGAAGCTTTCTTT.

This clone was observed once. The V gene is TRBV29-1, the J gene TRBJ2-4; either TRBD1 or TRBD2 may fit D (5 bases each). Trimming took off 3 bases at V and 5 bases at J, with 14 bases between the two ends. The length of the CDR3 is 14 residues. From germline, CDR1 is SQVTM and CDR2 ANQGSEA. In DNA, the CDR3 is TGCAGCGTTGAGGCCCCCGGGACGGAAAACATTCAGTACTTC. Amino acids: CSVEAPGTENIQYF.

The chain links TRBV4-1 to TRBJ1-4, with 10 bases that match TRBD1. The CDR3 has 16 amino acids. The ends lost 3 bases at V and 4 bases at J; junction bases unmatched: 5. The germline V gene has CDR1 MGHRA and CDR2 YSYEKL. The CDR3: CASSQRQGARNEKLFF. The DNA for the CDR3 is TGCGCCAGCAGCCAGAGACAGGGGGCGCGTAATGAAAAACTGTTTTTT.

The J gene is TRBJ1-2, the V gene TRBV5-1; D unresolved. Trimming stripped 4 bases from V and 4 bases from J, with 17 bases between. The CDR3 sequence is 15 residues long. The germline V gene has CDR1 SGHRS and CDR2 YFSETQ. The CDR3 DNA reads as TGCGCCAGCAGCCGTGGGATGGGTTTTAGCTATGGCTACACCTTC. This codes for CASSRGMGFSYGYTF.

The J gene is TRBJ2-7, the V gene TRBV6-1; 7 bases fit TRBD1. CDR3 length: 14 residues. After removal of 2 bases from V and 2 bases from J, the junction contained 3 bases not matched to a gene. Germline V gene lookup returns CDR1 MNHNS and CDR2 SASEGT. In DNA, the CDR3 is TGTGCCAGCAGTGAATCAGGGACAGCCTACGAGCAGTACTTC. It codes for CASSESGTAYEQYF.

The CDR3 protein is CASSPSQGGAENTEAFF. The CDR3 DNA sequence: TGTGCCAGCTCACCATCCCAGGGGGGGGCGGAGAACACTGAAGCTTTCTTT. V and J are TRBV18 and TRBJ1-1; 7 bases agree with TRBD1. V dropped 2 bases and J dropped 1; count of bases not matched to a gene: 10. The CDR3 contains 17 residues. Germline V gives CDR1 KGHSH, CDR2 LQKENI.

The gene calls are TRBV30 and TRBJ1-4; no definite D call. The CDR3 extends over 15 amino acids. V lost 2 bases and J 2 bases, leaving 12 bases between the germline ends. From germline, CDR1 is GTSNPN and CDR2 SVGIG (reference sequence). The CDR3: CAWSLLQRTNEKLFF. CDR3 coding DNA: TGTGCCTGGAGTCTACTCCAGAGGACTAATGAAAAACTGTTTTTT. Based on the CDR3 plus reference TRBV30 and TRBJ1-4, the full variable domain is SQTIHQWPATLVQPVGSPLSLECTVEGTSNPNLYWYRQAAGRGLQLLFYSVGIGQISSEVPQNLSASRPQDRQFILSSKKLLLSDSGFYLCAWSLLQRTNEKLFFGSGTQLSVL.

This clone has only a few counts. The chain couples TRBV4-2 to TRBJ2-1, with 9 bases identical to TRBD2. The CDR3 contains 15 residues. CDR1 is LGHNA, CDR2 YNFKEQ, per germline. Trimming at V came to 1 base and at J to 8 bases, leaving 6 bases not matched to a gene. CDR3 sequence reads: CASSQGLAGWHEQFF. CDR3 nucleotides: TGTGCCAGCAGCCAAGGGCTAGCGGGGTGGCATGAGCAGTTCTTC.